The clone carrying this T cell receptor beta chain has a single count. Its antigen is still unknown. This entry is derived from a study of cytomegalovirus exposure and HLA in healthy donors. Study in general: Counted in an early data release were about 85 million unique TCRs from HLA-typed donors. Overall study results and limits: Researchers had no immune exposure information except CMV serostatus available. An Asian-associated ancestry cluster reportedly showed fewer N-insertions than the approximately 600-donor mean in a later analysis.

Trimming left V 5 bases short and J 4 bases short, with 8 bases between. Germline assignment: CDR1 GTSNPN and CDR2 SVGIG (reference sequence). CDR3 length equals 12 residues. The study ran its PCR with 60 Vbeta and 13 Jbeta primers. Repertoires were generated with immunoSEQ multiplex PCR, while TCRdb's copy carries only in-frame clones and drops some. The sample includes some 170,000 clones, about 80% of them seen just once. The material sequenced was PBMCs. The TCR originated in a woman between 25 and 40 years old in good health and CMV-seronegative. This sequence joins TRBV30 and TRBJ2-2; D is unclear. The CDR3 nucleotides read TGTGCCTGGCAAGACATCACCGGGGAGCTGTTTTTT. Amino acids: CAWQDITGELFF. The whole variable domain, remainder taken from reference TRBV30 and TRBJ2-2, is SQTIHQWPATLVQPVGSPLSLECTVEGTSNPNLYWYRQAAGRGLQLLFYSVGIGQISSEVPQNLSASRPQDRQFILSSKKLLLSDSGFYLCAWQDITGELFFGEGSRLTVL.